This T cell receptor (beta chain) was profiled in a study of beta chain features in type 1 diabetes. Only one heparinised blood draw was taken per donor, and its volume averaged around 110 mL. J gave up 4 bases and V 4 bases, and 4 bases lay outside the gene matches. In germline, CDR1 is SGHRS, CDR2 YFSETQ. This CDR3 is 15 amino acids long. This clone occurred a few times. Every isolated RNA sample was fully reverse transcribed, so sequencing captured expressed TCRB transcripts. Assay used: immunoSEQ multiplex PCR; TCRdb lists only in-frame clones, some missing. The repertoire holds about 930,000 clones, with 15% to 20% as singletons.

This clonotype originated in a woman aged 18-30 years in good health. The specimen was naive CD4+ T cells from blood. The chain carries TRBV5-1 and TRBJ2-1; 11 nucleotides match TRBD2. The CDR3 loop reads CASSGTSGRYNEQFF. CDR3 DNA: TGCGCCAGCAGCGGCACTAGCGGGAGATACAATGAGCAGTTCTTC.